Presented here are 25 T cell receptor beta chains from one specimen sequenced in a study of control samples from healthy donors and cancer patients. The protocol was immunoSEQ multiplex PCR, while the TCRdb copy is restricted to in-frame clones and leaves out a portion. The table has some 98,000 clones, approximately 84% seen once. Input material: PBMCs. The receptors were sampled from a man between 65 and 85 years old with lung cancer.

The genes are TRBV6-5 and TRBJ2-5, with D unclear. Between the trimmed V and J ends, which lost 7 bases and 2 bases, there was a span of 17 bases. The CDR3 is 15 amino acids. The V gene's germline CDR1 is MNHEY and CDR2 SVGAGI. For the CDR3, the DNA is TGTGCCAGCACCCTATCGGGTCGTTTTCAAGAGACCCAGTACTTC. It is translated as CASTLSGRFQETQYF.

V and J are TRBV24-1 and TRBJ1-2; D is unclear. Germline CDR1 reads KGHDR; CDR2 reads SFDVKD. The ends were cut back, 2 bases at V and 5 bases at J, with 5 bases in the middle. This CDR3 has 12 amino acids. As DNA, the CDR3 is TGTGCCACCAGTGATTCCGGTTATGGCTACACCTTC. Translated, it gives CATSDSGYGYTF.

The gene calls are TRBV6-6 and TRBJ1-1, with D possibly matching TRBD1 (6 bases). In germline, CDR1 is MNHNY, CDR2 SVGAGI (reference sequence). Trimming stripped 7 bases from V and 8 bases from J, with 14 bases between. This CDR3 is built from 12 residues. The CDR3 is CASKRDTPEAFF. As DNA, the CDR3 is TGTGCCAGCAAACGGGACACCCCCGAAGCTTTCTTT.

The chain carries TRBV5-1 and TRBJ2-3; 10 nucleotides line up with TRBD2. Germline CDR1 and CDR2: SGHRS and YFSETQ. This CDR3 contains 16 residues. V shed 3 bases and J 5 bases; nucleotides not matched to a gene: 9. The DNA of the CDR3 is TGCGCCAGCAGCTACATACTAGCGGGGAGTGGAGATACGCAGTATTTT. It codes for CASSYILAGSGDTQYF.

The chain combines TRBV10-2 with TRBJ2-2; possibly TRBD1 for D (6 bases). V lost 8 bases and J 0 bases, leaving 13 bases between the germline ends. CDR1 WSHSY and CDR2 SAAADI come from the germline V gene. The CDR3 has 15 amino acids. The CDR3 sequence: CASEPNRANTGELFF. In DNA, the CDR3 is TGCGCCAGCGAGCCCAACAGGGCGAACACCGGGGAGCTGTTTTTT.

J is TRBJ2-2 and V is TRBV3-1 (or the pseudogene TRBV3-2); D is perhaps TRBD1 (5 bases). The germline V and J ends were trimmed by 6 bases and 6 bases, with 14 bases remaining between them. Germline CDR1 LGHDT, CDR2 YNNKEL (reference sequence). The CDR3 contains 14 residues. The CDR3 sequence: CASRSPGIPGELFF. CDR3 nucleotides: TGTGCCAGCAGATCGCCAGGGATTCCCGGGGAGCTGTTTTTT.

The rearrangement uses TRBV4-2 and TRBJ2-7; D is unresolved. The V gene's germline CDR1 is LGHNA and CDR2 YNFKEQ. Trimming took off 7 bases at V and 3 bases at J, with 7 bases between the two ends. CDR3 length: 11 amino acids. CDR3 nucleotides: TGTGCCAGCACCAACCGCTACGAGCAGTACTTC. This encodes CASTNRYEQYF.

V is TRBV3-1 (or the pseudogene TRBV3-2) and J is TRBJ1-1; no firm D call. With 2 bases removed from V and 5 bases from J, the gap between germline ends came to 12 bases. The length of the CDR3 is 14 residues. Per the germline V gene, CDR1 is LGHDT and CDR2 is YNNKEL (reference sequence). The CDR3 DNA is TGTGCCAGCAGCCAAAATATGGGCGCGACTGAAGCTTTCTTT. Its translation is CASSQNMGATEAFF.

The chain uses TRBV21-1 and TRBJ2-5; the table's D gene call, TRBD1, was not cross checked with the DNA. TRBV21-1 is an annotated pseudogene. This CDR3 contains 17 residues. CDR3: CASTPRGPGPIRETQYF. CDR3 DNA: TGTGCCAGCACCCCGAGGGGGCCGGGCCCTATCAGGGAGACCCAGTACTTC.

This chain joins TRBV6-5 and TRBJ1-2; 10 bases line up with TRBD1. The CDR3 sequence is 15 residues long. Unmatched junction bases numbered 5, after V lost 4 bases and J lost 3 bases. CDR1 is MNHEY, CDR2 SVGAGI, per germline. In DNA, the CDR3 is TGTGCCAGCAGTTTGTGGGACAGGGGTGACTATGGCTACACCTTC. It yields the protein CASSLWDRGDYGYTF.

This chain connects TRBV10-2 to TRBJ2-1, with 12 positions matching TRBD2. This CDR3 comprises 16 residues. Germline V CDR1 and CDR2: WSHSY, SAAADI. Trimming removed 6 bases from V and 10 bases from J; junction bases left unmatched: 13. Here the CDR3 reads CASSHTLAGGRGEQFF. The CDR3 DNA is TGCGCCAGCAGCCACACTCTAGCGGGGGGGCGAGGCGAGCAGTTCTTC.

The V gene is TRBV3-1 (or the pseudogene TRBV3-2), the J gene TRBJ2-7; no clear D gene. Trimming took off 1 base at V and 0 bases at J, with 7 bases between the two ends. This CDR3 contains 14 residues. Germline CDR1 reads LGHDT; CDR2 reads YNNKEL (reference sequence). The CDR3 loop reads CASSQGHLSYEQYF. The CDR3 nucleotides read TGTGCCAGCAGCCAAGGACACCTCTCCTACGAGCAGTACTTC.

V is TRBV25-1 and J is TRBJ1-6; unclear D gene. Trimming stripped 1 base from V and 12 bases from J, with 13 bases between. This CDR3 has 14 residues. Germline lookup yields CDR1 MGHDK and CDR2 SYGVNS. CDR3 protein: CASSEWKDLRPLHF. The CDR3 nucleotides read TGTGCCAGCAGTGAATGGAAGGACCTGAGACCCCTCCACTTT.

The chain is built from TRBV7-2 and TRBJ1-2; D not resolved. The CDR3 covers 12 residues. Trimming cost V 3 bases and J 7 bases, with 9 bases left between them. The germline V gene has CDR1 SGHTA and CDR2 FQGNSA. The CDR3 spells CASSLRMGGYTF. As DNA, the CDR3 is TGTGCCAGCAGCTTGCGGATGGGTGGCTACACCTTC.

The chain is built from TRBV5-1 and TRBJ1-1, with D perhaps matching TRBD1 (5 bases). Germline V CDR1 and CDR2: SGHRS, YFSETQ. The CDR3 is 15 residues long. V lost 4 bases to trimming and J lost 4 bases, with 17 bases between them. CDR3 amino acids: CASSNQGQSGTEAFF. The DNA for the CDR3 is TGCGCCAGCAGCAACCAAGGACAATCGGGCACTGAAGCTTTCTTT.

The chain joins TRBV11-2 to TRBJ2-7, with TRBD2 matching over 12 bases. V was clipped by 5 bases and J by 6 bases; unmatched bases: 5. CDR3 length equals 14 residues. In germline, CDR1 is SGHAT, CDR2 FQNNGV. CDR3 bases: TGTGCCAGCAGCGCTAGCGGGGGGGTAGTCGAGCAGTACTTC. Translating it yields CASSASGGVVEQYF.

With respect to this clone: One end of the junction does not line up with germline, which may come from a read error. The chain links TRBV12-3 or TRBV12-4 to TRBJ1-2; maybe TRBD1 (6 bases). This CDR3 is 12 amino acids long. The CDR3 nucleotides read TGTGCCAGCAGGTTAGGGGGAGGTGGCTACACCTTC. Translation: CASRLGGGGYTF.

J is TRBJ1-1 and V is TRBV6-5; 8 bases match TRBD1. Germline lookup yields CDR1 MNHEY and CDR2 SVGAGI. J was trimmed by 1 base and V by 8 bases; bases with no gene match: 3. CDR3 length: 13 amino acids. CDR3 residues: CASGDRGNTEAFF. The CDR3 DNA reads as TGTGCCAGCGGCGACAGGGGGAACACTGAAGCTTTCTTT.

The chain combines TRBV12-3 or TRBV12-4 with TRBJ2-7; no firm D call. This CDR3 is built from 13 residues. Trimming left V 6 bases short and J 4 bases short, with 13 bases between. Here the CDR3 DNA reads TGTGCCAGCAGCCGCGGTCCGGGTTACGAGCAGTACTTC. Translated, it gives CASSRGPGYEQYF.

This clone was observed a single time. The chain combines TRBV15 with TRBJ1-5; D gene uncertain. CDR3 length: 19 residues. Germline CDR1 reads LNHNV; CDR2 reads YYDKDF (reference sequence). V shed 4 bases and J shed 5 bases, with 27 bases lying between them. The chain's CDR3 is CATSTVGLSALRNYQPQHF. The CDR3 DNA sequence: TGTGCCACCAGCACGGTAGGTCTCAGTGCTCTCCGCAATTATCAGCCCCAGCATTTT. The entire variable domain, with the rest obtained from reference TRBV15 and TRBJ1-5, is as follows: DAMVIQNPRYQVTQFGKPVTLSCSQTLNHNVMYWYQQKSSQAPKLLFHYYDKDFNNEADTPDNFQSRRPNTSFCFLDIRSPGLGDTAMYLCATSTVGLSALRNYQPQHFGDGTRLSIL.

J is TRBJ2-6 and V is TRBV5-1; D could derive from TRBD1 or TRBD2 (6 bases each). This CDR3 contains 16 residues. V shed 2 bases and J shed 1 base, with 10 bases lying between them. Germline V gene sequence: CDR1 SGHRS, CDR2 YFSETQ. The CDR3 region is CASSFEGGSGANVLTF. The CDR3 bases are TGCGCCAGCAGCTTTGAGGGGGGTTCTGGGGCCAACGTCCTGACTTTC.

This clone showed up just a few times. The chain recombines TRBV2 with TRBJ1-5; D unclear. The V end lost 4 bases, the J end lost 3 bases, and 13 bases lay between the germline ends. Germline V gives CDR1 SNHLY, CDR2 FYNNEI. This CDR3 is built from 15 residues. As DNA, the CDR3 is TGTGCCAGCAGTGCGCGAGGGCAGGACAATCAGCCCCAGCATTTT. It encodes CASSARGQDNQPQHF. Looking up the rest from reference TRBV2 and TRBJ1-5 gives the full variable domain: EPEVTQTPSHQVTQMGQEVILRCVPISNHLYFYWYRQILGQKVEFLVSFYNNEISEKSEIFDDQFSVERPDGSNFTLKIRSTKLEDSAMYFCASSARGQDNQPQHFGDGTRLSIL.

This clone was detected once. The gene calls are TRBV5-6 and TRBJ1-1; no clear D. V lost 0 bases and J lost 10, with 13 bases in between. The CDR3 runs 13 residues. Germline CDR1 SGHDT, CDR2 YYEEEE. The CDR3 spells CASSLAFDDGAFF. CDR3 DNA sequence: TGTGCCAGCAGCTTGGCCTTCGACGACGGAGCTTTCTTT.

V is TRBV28 and J is TRBJ1-2; unclear D gene. Germline V gene lookup returns CDR1 MDHEN and CDR2 SYDVKM. The V and J ends lost 4 bases and 4 bases respectively, with 7 bases between them. The CDR3 contains 12 residues. The CDR3 DNA follows: TGTGCCAGCAGTTCTCGGACCTATGGCTACACCTTC. This gives the protein CASSSRTYGYTF.

The rearrangement uses TRBV2 and TRBJ1-4; TRBD1 aligns across 9 bases. Germline CDR1 is SNHLY and CDR2 is FYNNEI. CDR3 size: 12 residues. J gave up 8 bases and V 7 bases, and 2 bases lay outside the gene matches. In DNA, the CDR3 is TGTGCCAGCATTGGGACAGGGGAAAAACTGTTTTTT. Amino acids: CASIGTGEKLFF.